The sequence of this T cell receptor beta chain was determined in a study of human T cells and chemical hapten exposure. General study results and limits: While controls formed fewer of them, expanded TCRs formed significantly more large CDR3 similarity clusters.

The V gene's germline CDR1 is SGHTA and CDR2 FQGNSA. The CDR3 runs 14 residues. The ends were cut back, 0 bases at V and 4 bases at J, with 9 bases in the middle. At least ten counts were recorded for this clonotype. Its antigen is currently unknown. The time point denotes: patch test 2, 6 weeks after DPC sensitization. The treatment: therapeutic diphenylcyclopropenone sensitization with weekly scalp DPC. From the RACE reads, TCRdb called clonotypes with MiXCR, one entry per CDR3 protein. The table includes 330,000 or so distinct CDR3 sequences, about 6.9% detected once. The chain combines TRBV7-2 with TRBJ1-1; D remains ambiguous. The starting material was whole blood, obtained in connection with sensitization to the hapten diphenylcyclopropenone (DPC). This clonotype was obtained from a woman aged 18 to 35 with alopecia areata. Some clones in this sample may be carry-over from other donors' samples. The CDR3 DNA sequence: TGTGCCAGCAGCTTAGCCCGCTTGGGCACTGAAGCTTTCTTT. Protein: CASSLARLGTEAFF.